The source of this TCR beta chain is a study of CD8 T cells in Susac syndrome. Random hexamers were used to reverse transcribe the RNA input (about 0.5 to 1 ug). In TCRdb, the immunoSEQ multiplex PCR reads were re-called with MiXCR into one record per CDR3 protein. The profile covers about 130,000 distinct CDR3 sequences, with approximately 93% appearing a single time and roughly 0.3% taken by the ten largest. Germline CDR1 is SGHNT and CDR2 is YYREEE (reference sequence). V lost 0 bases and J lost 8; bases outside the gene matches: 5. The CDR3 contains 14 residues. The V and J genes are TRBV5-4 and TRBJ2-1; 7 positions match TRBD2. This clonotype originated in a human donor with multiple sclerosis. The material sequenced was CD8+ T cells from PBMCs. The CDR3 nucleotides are TGTGCCAGCAGCTTGGGGCGGGAGATCGATGAGCAGTTCTTC. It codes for CASSLGREIDEQFF.